Following are 17 T cell receptor beta chains from one sample sequenced in a study of tumor-infiltrating lymphocytes in primary liver carcinoma. From approximately 20-30 mg of unsorted bulk tissue, DNA and RNA were co-extracted together. Priming with a constant-region primer yielded TCR beta cDNA from about 510 ng total RNA. Amplification in three nested multiplex PCR rounds with slightly modified ARM-PCR gave rise to TCR beta libraries. A C-beta reverse primer was combined with TRBV1-TRBV30 forward primers in the first two PCR rounds, and each round had ten to eleven cycles. Each CDR3 protein gets one entry after TCRdb re-called the multiplex PCR reads with MiXCR. Of under 110,000 distinct CDR3 sequences in the sample, about 62% are singletons; the top ten hold around 12%. The sample was liver tumor tissue from sampling region 2. The subset: tumor region T2, inferior pole. Receptor source: a woman aged 55-70 years with primary liver carcinoma and hepatitis B virus infection.

This clonotype showed up many times. The CDR3: CASSLGLAGGAGANVLTF. As DNA, the CDR3 is TGTGCCAGCAGCTTGGGCCTAGCGGGAGGAGCTGGGGCCAACGTCCTGACTTTC. This rearrangement joins TRBV5-4 to TRBJ2-6; the match to TRBD2 covers 11 bases. Unmatched junction bases numbered 4, after V lost 0 bases and J lost 2 bases. Germline assignment: CDR1 SGHNT and CDR2 YYREEE (reference sequence). This CDR3 has 18 residues.

A word on this clonotype: A much more abundant neighbour one base away suggests this may be a read error. The chain links TRBV29-1 to TRBJ2-7; TRBD2 is a possible D gene (5 bases). The CDR3 spans 14 residues. Germline lookup yields CDR1 SQVTM and CDR2 ANQGSEA. The germline V and J ends were trimmed by 3 bases and 5 bases, with 17 bases remaining between them. The CDR3 DNA sequence: TGCAGCGTTGATCCTAGACGAACCGGGGACGAGCAGTACTTC. Protein sequence: CSVDPRRTGDEQYF.

This sequence joins TRBV11-1 and TRBJ2-1; no clear D gene. Germline V gene lookup returns CDR1 SGHAT and CDR2 FQDESV (reference sequence). This CDR3 is built from 16 residues. V was cut by 6 bases and J by 7 bases, with 22 bases left in between. CDR3 residues: CASSQTTSRSRNEQFF. CDR3 sequence (DNA): TGTGCCAGCAGTCAAACCACCAGCCGATCGCGGAATGAGCAGTTCTTC.

This chain uses TRBV19 with TRBJ2-1; TRBD2 matches 10 bases. After removal of 5 bases from V and 0 bases from J, the junction contained 4 bases not matched to a gene. Germline V gene lookup returns CDR1 LNHDA and CDR2 SQIVND (reference sequence). This CDR3 has 16 amino acids. This chain's CDR3 is CASSLAGDSSYNEQFF. The CDR3 bases are TGTGCCAGTAGTCTAGCGGGAGACAGCTCCTACAATGAGCAGTTCTTC.

The sample holds many counts of this clonotype. The rearrangement links TRBV11-2 to TRBJ2-5, with D possibly TRBD2 on 6 matching bases. The CDR3 consists of 15 residues. The ends were cut back, 3 bases at V and 4 bases at J, with 15 bases in the middle. Looked up from germline, CDR1 is SGHAT and CDR2 is FQNNGV. The CDR3 loop reads CASSLGRGSRETQYF. CDR3 coding DNA: TGTGCCAGCAGCTTGGGGCGGGGATCGCGAGAGACCCAGTACTTC.

This clonotype was counted many times. The chain links TRBV5-4 to TRBJ2-6, with D possibly being TRBD2 (6 bases). Per the germline V gene, CDR1 is SGHNT and CDR2 is YYREEE (reference sequence). Trimming shortened V by 0 bases and J by 1 base, and 14 bases separated the two germline ends. There are 18 residues in the CDR3. In nucleotides, the CDR3 is TGTGCCAGCAGCTTGGTGGGGGGTGGAATTTCTGGGGCCAACGTCCTGACTTTC. Translation gives CASSLVGGGISGANVLTF.

The V and J genes are TRBV11-2 and TRBJ2-7; 9 nucleotides agree with TRBD2. Germline CDR1 is SGHAT and CDR2 is FQNNGV. The V gene end was trimmed by 4 bases and the J gene end by 10 bases; junction bases not matched to a gene: 17. The length of the CDR3 is 16 residues. The CDR3 here is CASSYSGRTSGGEQYF. As DNA, the CDR3 is TGTGCCAGCAGCTACAGCGGGAGGACCTCGGGAGGCGAACAGTACTTC.

This chain joins TRBV11-3 and TRBJ2-1; unclear D gene. Germline loops: CDR1 SGHNT, CDR2 YENEEA. Trimming cost V 0 bases and J 7 bases, with 10 bases left between them. The CDR3 runs 14 residues. DNA of the CDR3: TGTGCCAGCAGCTTAGACGTGAGCATTAATGAGCAGTTCTTC. This codes for CASSLDVSINEQFF. Combining the CDR3 with reference TRBV11-3 and TRBJ2-1 gives the whole variable domain EAGVVQSPRYKIIEKKQPVAFWCNPISGHNTLYWYLQNLGQGPELLIRYENEEAVDDSQLPKDRFSAERLKGVDSTLKIQPAELGDSAVYLCASSLDVSINEQFFGPGTRLTVL.

The gene calls are TRBV5-1 and TRBJ2-5, with TRBD2 as a possible D gene (6 bases). CDR1 and CDR2 from the germline V gene are SGHRS and YFSETQ. Deletions cut 4 bases from V and 9 bases from J, with 25 bases between. The CDR3 length is 16 residues. The DNA of the CDR3 is TGCGCCAGCAGCCCCCCCGGGAGTCAAAGGAAGGAGGCCCAGTACTTC. This sequence encodes CASSPPGSQRKEAQYF.

This clonotype was seen only a few times. The rearrangement joins TRBV7-9 to TRBJ2-1; a possible D gene is TRBD2 (7 bases). Per the germline V gene, CDR1 is SEHNR and CDR2 is FQNEAQ (reference sequence). V gave up 3 bases and J gave up 7 bases, with 31 bases separating them. The CDR3 is 20 amino acids. CDR3 sequence reads: CASSLDTPLAGATQWNEQFF. The CDR3 DNA reads TGTGCCAGCAGCTTGGATACTCCTCTTGCGGGGGCTACCCAATGGAATGAGCAGTTCTTC.

For this clonotype: This may be a read error: a much more frequent sequence differs by one nucleotide. As DNA, the CDR3 is TGTGCCAGTACTCCCCAGCGTTCCCAAGAGACCCAGTACTTC. Translating gives CASTPQRSQETQYF. V and J are TRBV19 and TRBJ2-5; D ambiguous. There are 14 residues in the CDR3. Germline loops: CDR1 LNHDA, CDR2 SQIVND (reference sequence). V was cut by 7 bases and J by 1 base, with 13 bases left in between.

The chain is built from TRBV6-5 and TRBJ2-7; 9 bases match TRBD2. V shed 5 bases, J shed 3 bases, and the junction held 8 bases outside the gene matches. The CDR3 loop spans 15 amino acids. The germline V gene encodes CDR1 MNHEY and CDR2 SVGAGI. The CDR3 region is CASSPWLAGHYEQYF. In DNA form, the CDR3 reads TGTGCCAGCAGTCCCTGGCTAGCGGGACACTACGAGCAGTACTTC.

A word on this clonotype: At one boundary the junction diverges from the germline segment, which might be a read error. The V call is TRBV11-2, the J call TRBJ2-3, with D possibly TRBD2 on 6 matching bases. The germline gives CDR1 SGHAT, CDR2 FQNNGV. This CDR3 spans 15 amino acids. The CDR3 region has the DNA TGTGCCAGCAGCCCTGTACCAGCGGGCCCAGATACGCAGTACTTT. It yields the protein CASSPVPAGPDTQYF.

Of note for this clonotype: A single base separates this from a much larger clone, so it may be a read error. This chain joins TRBV5-1 and TRBJ2-5; D may be TRBD2 (6 bases). From germline, CDR1 is SGHRS and CDR2 YFSETQ. This CDR3 spans 16 amino acids. The DNA for the CDR3 is TGCGCCAGCAGCTTGTCGGGGGTACCCCCTCAAGAGACCCATTACTTC. Its protein is CASSLSGVPPQETHYF.

With regard to this clonotype: One junction end disagrees with the germline gene, perhaps due to a read error. The rearrangement links TRBV4-2 to TRBJ2-7, with TRBD2 matching 10 bases. CDR1 is LGHNA and CDR2 is YNFKEQ in the germline V gene. This CDR3 region has 15 residues. CDR3 sequence reads: CASSLGLAVAYGQYF. For the CDR3, the DNA is TGTGCCAGCAGCCTTGGACTAGCGGTAGCCTACGGGCAGTACTTC.

Worth noting for this clonotype: A much larger clone sits a single nucleotide away, making a read error possible. This chain uses TRBV28 with TRBJ2-2; no reliable D call. The germline V gene encodes CDR1 MDHEN and CDR2 SYDVKM. Trimming took 4 bases from V and 6 from J, leaving 12 bases between them. The CDR3 spans 14 residues. The CDR3: CASSSASLSGELFF. The CDR3 DNA is TGTGCCAGCAGTTCGGCCTCGTTGTCCGGGGAGCTGTTTTTT.

As to this clonotype: This sequence may be a read error, since a much larger clone differs from it by one base. The V and J genes are TRBV14 and TRBJ2-2; 7 bases agree with TRBD1. Looked up from germline, CDR1 is SGHDN and CDR2 is FVKESK. CDR3 length: 16 residues. The CDR3 DNA sequence: TGTGCCAACAGCCCCCCGGGGACAGAAAACACCGGGGAGCTGTTTTTT. This codes for CANSPPGTENTGELFF.